This T cell receptor (beta chain) was identified during a study of tumor-infiltrating lymphocytes in oesophageal squamous cell carcinoma (TCRdb year 2016). Preparation of the library involved PCR. The data were produced on an Illumina HiSeq 2000. The public reads were reanalyzed by TCRdb: fastp trimming at Q25, MiXCR alignment, in-frame beta chains only. Rows with a matching CDR3 protein are joined into one entry that keeps the most common DNA and genes. This sample has about 13,000 distinct CDR3 sequences in its table, and approximately 47% of those were observed once. The ten largest clonotypes hold about 12% of the sample. Trimming takes 4 bases from V and 4 bases from J, and the germline ends sit 13 bases apart. The cysteine opens and the phenylalanine closes a CDR3 of 14 amino acids. Only the CDR3 portion is preserved as DNA: 42 bases, with reading frame beginning at the first base. Looking up the germline V gene (reference sequence) yields CDR1 SEHNR and CDR2 FQNEAQ.

In regard to this clonotype: Its cognate antigen has yet to be identified. Base qualities were left out, and no much larger clone turns up one base away.

This clonotype was obtained from a female donor with esophageal squamous cell carcinoma. The specimen was blood. The chain joins TRBV7-9 to TRBJ1-1; TRBD1 is perhaps the D gene, given 5 matching bases. CDR3 loop: CASSSPGLSTEAFF. The DNA sequence is as follows: TGTGCCAGCAGCTCGCCAGGGTTAAGCACTGAAGCTTTCTTT.